The 19 T cell receptor beta chains listed next were all sequenced from one sample in a study of cytomegalovirus exposure and HLA in healthy donors. Use of 60 Vbeta and 13 Jbeta primers characterized the PCR. Some clones are missing from TCRdb's copy, which holds only in-frame ones; the method was immunoSEQ multiplex PCR. Seen here are 90,000 or so clones, 82% observed once, and the top ten hold more than 3%. Specimen: PBMCs. The receptors originated from a man aged 30 to 39 in good health and CMV-seropositive.

This clone appeared a single time. CDR3: CAWSAGSNYGYTF. CDR3 nucleotides: TGTGCCTGGAGTGCAGGGTCGAACTATGGCTACACCTTC. The chain combines TRBV30 with TRBJ1-2; possible D gene TRBD1, 5 bases. This CDR3 is built from 13 residues. Trimming took off 1 base at V and 2 bases at J, with 8 bases between the two ends. The germline V gene encodes CDR1 GTSNPN and CDR2 SVGIG (reference sequence).

The CDR3 loop reads CASSLDGGASYEQYF. CDR3 coding DNA: TGTGCCAGCAGCTTAGACGGCGGGGCCTCCTACGAGCAGTACTTC. The chain combines TRBV7-8 with TRBJ2-7; maybe TRBD2 (6 bases). CDR1 is SGHVS and CDR2 is FQNEAQ in the germline V gene. This CDR3 is 15 amino acids long. Trimming took 1 base from V and 0 from J, leaving 10 bases between them.

The V and J genes are TRBV7-8 and TRBJ2-2; D may be TRBD2 (7 bases). CDR3 length equals 15 residues. Germline CDR1 is SGHVS and CDR2 is FQNEAQ. Trimming pared 0 bases from V and 5 bases from J, leaving 10 bases between. CDR3 region: CASSLAGRGTGELFF. As DNA, the CDR3 is TGTGCCAGCAGCTTAGCAGGGAGGGGGACCGGGGAGCTGTTTTTT.

This clone showed up just once. This chain links TRBV27 with TRBJ2-6; tentative D call: TRBD1 (6 bases). V was pared by 5 bases and J by 0 bases, with 14 bases between. Germline V gives CDR1 MNHEY, CDR2 SMNVEV (reference sequence). CDR3 size: 17 residues. CDR3 sequence (DNA): TGTGCCAGCAGTAAGAAACCAGGGGACTCTGGGGCCAACGTCCTGACTTTC. Translation: CASSKKPGDSGANVLTF.

V is TRBV14 and J is TRBJ1-3; a possible D gene is TRBD1 (5 bases). V lost 1 base to trimming and J lost 3 bases, with 10 bases between them. This CDR3 comprises 15 residues. Germline CDR1 SGHDN, CDR2 FVKESK. The DNA for the CDR3 is TGTGCCAGCAGCCAAGTCAGGGCACTTGGAAACACCATATATTTT. Encoded protein: CASSQVRALGNTIYF.

The J gene is TRBJ1-4, the V gene TRBV10-3; TRBD1 is a possible D gene (5 bases). The CDR3 totals 15 residues. The germline gives CDR1 ENHRY, CDR2 SYGVKD. Trimming removed 4 bases from V and 8 bases from J, with 17 bases in between. The CDR3 sequence is CAISAGGDFGEKLFF. The CDR3 coding sequence is TGTGCCATCAGTGCCGGGGGGGATTTTGGGGAAAAACTGTTTTTT.

V gene TRBV6-5 combines with J gene TRBJ1-1; 8 bases fit TRBD1. V trimming: 6 bases; J trimming: 4 bases; junction bases outside the gene matches: 10. The CDR3 extends over 15 amino acids. Germline CDR1 MNHEY, CDR2 SVGAGI. In DNA form, the CDR3 reads TGTGCCAGCAGACGAAACAGGGGGTATATCACTGAAGCTTTCTTT. This codes for CASRRNRGYITEAFF.

The V gene is TRBV6-6, the J gene TRBJ1-1; D perhaps matches TRBD1 (6 bases). V was clipped by 2 bases and J by 0 bases, with 13 bases between them. The CDR3 has 16 residues. The germline V gene has CDR1 MNHNY and CDR2 SVGAGI (reference sequence). The CDR3 DNA reads as TGTGCCAGCAGTTACCCCGGGACATGGATGAACACTGAAGCTTTCTTT. It is translated as CASSYPGTWMNTEAFF.

This rearrangement joins TRBV11-2 to TRBJ2-2; D remains unclear. CDR3 size: 13 residues. With 3 bases removed from V and 2 bases from J, the gap between germline ends came to 4 bases. Germline V lookup: CDR1 SGHAT, CDR2 FQNNGV. The CDR3 DNA is TGTGCCAGCAGCTTTAGCAACACCGGGGAGCTGTTTTTT. Residues: CASSFSNTGELFF. Filled out from reference TRBV11-2 and TRBJ2-2, the complete variable domain reads EAGVAQSPRYKIIEKRQSVAFWCNPISGHATLYWYQQILGQGPKLLIQFQNNGVVDDSQLPKDRFSAERLKGVDSTLKIQPAKLEDSAVYLCASSFSNTGELFFGEGSRLTVL.

Turning to this clone: Other DNA sequences in the sample encode the same CDR3. The V and J genes are TRBV5-1 and TRBJ2-2; TRBD1 matches at 7 bases. CDR3 length: 16 residues. Trimming removed 2 bases from V and 2 bases from J; junction bases left unmatched: 6. Germline-derived CDR1 and CDR2 are SGHRS and YFSETQ. The CDR3 nucleotides read TGCGCCAGCAGCTTTACCGGGACAGTCAACACCGGGGAGCTGTTTTTT. It codes for CASSFTGTVNTGELFF.

The chain carries TRBV5-6 and TRBJ2-2, with 14 positions matching TRBD2. This CDR3 has 18 residues. V lost 2 bases to trimming and J lost 3 bases; unmatched junction nucleotides: 6. From germline, CDR1 is SGHDT and CDR2 YYEEEE. The CDR3 nucleotides are TGTGCCAGCAGCTTCTGGGGACTAGCGGGAGTAGACACCGGGGAGCTGTTTTTT. This codes for CASSFWGLAGVDTGELFF.

This chain links TRBV6-6 with TRBJ2-1; no clear D gene. In germline, CDR1 is MNHNY, CDR2 SVGAGI (reference sequence). Trimming removed 2 bases at V and 0 bases at J, with 11 bases between. The CDR3 consists of 16 residues. The CDR3, as DNA: TGTGCCAGCAGTTACGGCTCACGATCCTCCTACAATGAGCAGTTCTTC. Translation: CASSYGSRSSYNEQFF.

CDR3: CASSESGAKSYEQYF. In DNA, the CDR3 is TGCGCCAGCAGTGAATCAGGGGCGAAATCCTACGAGCAGTACTTC. The genes are TRBV10-1 and TRBJ2-7, with TRBD1 as a possible D gene (6 bases). The V gene lost 3 bases and the J gene lost 1 base, with 13 bases spanning the gap. From germline, CDR1 is WNHNN and CDR2 SYGVQD (reference sequence). This CDR3 is 15 amino acids long.

The chain joins TRBV9 to TRBJ1-2; 10 positions agree with TRBD1. V was clipped by 4 bases and J by 4 bases; unmatched bases: 13. Germline CDR1 is SGDLS and CDR2 is YYNGEE. CDR3 size: 17 residues. Here the CDR3 reads CASSPRPGTGVAYGYTF. CDR3 nucleotides: TGTGCCAGCAGCCCCCGTCCCGGGACAGGGGTGGCCTATGGCTACACCTTC.

V usage is TRBV5-1 and J usage is TRBJ2-3, with D tentatively TRBD2 (7 bases). Trimming took 3 bases from V and 3 from J, leaving 14 bases between them. In germline, CDR1 is SGHRS, CDR2 YFSETQ. The CDR3 is 15 residues long. The CDR3 loop is CASSSPGGPTDTQYF. The CDR3 DNA is TGCGCCAGCAGCTCCCCCGGGGGGCCGACAGATACGCAGTATTTT.

This clone appeared once. The J gene is TRBJ2-7, the V gene TRBV6-6; D is perhaps TRBD2 (7 bases). Germline lookup yields CDR1 MNHNY and CDR2 SVGAGI (reference sequence). This CDR3 is 14 amino acids long. V shed 5 bases and J shed 2 bases, with 13 bases lying between them. Here the CDR3 DNA reads TGTGCCAGCAGTCAGGAGGGGGGGACCTACGAGCAGTACTTC. Protein: CASSQEGGTYEQYF.

The chain uses TRBV2 and TRBJ1-4; 9 positions agree with TRBD1. Looked up from germline, CDR1 is SNHLY and CDR2 is FYNNEI. The junction had 9 bases not matched to a gene; V was cut back by 5 bases and J by 8 bases. The CDR3 is made up of 15 amino acids. CDR3 sequence: CASSSAGTGNEKLFF. CDR3 nucleotide sequence: TGTGCCAGCAGTTCCGCCGGGACAGGGAACGAAAAACTGTTTTTT.

The chain carries TRBV7-9 and TRBJ2-3; TRBD1 matches 8 bases. Trimming at V came to 4 bases and at J to 0 bases, leaving 15 bases not matched to a gene. In germline, CDR1 is SEHNR, CDR2 FQNEAQ (reference sequence). The CDR3 totals 19 residues. The DNA of the CDR3 is TGTGCCAGCAGCTCCAGACAGGGGCCCCCTTTATTAAGCACAGATACGCAGTATTTT. Protein product: CASSSRQGPPLLSTDTQYF. Supplemented by reference TRBV7-9 and TRBJ2-3, the full variable domain reads DTGVSQNPRHKITKRGQNVTFRCDPISEHNRLYWYRQTLGQGPEFLTYFQNEAQLEKSRLLSDRFSAERPKGSFSTLEIQRTEQGDSAMYLCASSSRQGPPLLSTDTQYFGPGTRLTVL.

The CDR3 spells CASSPGPGTNQPQHF. CDR3 DNA sequence: TGTGCCAGCAGCCCAGGGCCAGGTACCAATCAGCCCCAGCATTTT. The chain carries TRBV11-2 and TRBJ1-5; tentative D call: TRBD1 (5 bases). The CDR3 contains 15 residues. CDR1 is SGHAT, CDR2 FQNNGV, per germline. V dropped 5 bases and J dropped 3 bases, with 14 bases sitting between them.